This T cell receptor (beta chain) was sequenced for a study of blood T cells in healthy people across ages (dated by TCRdb to the mid-2010s). At the level of the whole study: Template switching captured roughly one uniquely barcoded TCR beta cDNA molecule per two T cells in model experiments. The study measured age-related changes in TCR beta repertoire diversity using deep sequencing normalized with unique cDNA molecular identifiers. The donors were split into four age groups: young (average about 15 years), middle-aged (more than 35), aged (approximately 60) and long-lived (approximately 80). To avoid experimental bias, donors of different ages were distributed randomly across sequencing lanes. The study analyzed two additional independent replicas of 1 million unique cDNA reads from the same blood draw for two donors, one aged 18 to 29 and one aged 80 or older. Study-wide findings and limitations: Estimates of total diversity based on one million sequenced T cells were considered lower bounds and underestimates. Conclusive comparison of naive and antigen-experienced compartments was prevented by the profiling of bulk unsorted PBMCs. Observed TCR beta diversity correlated strongly with the percentage of naive T cells measured by flow cytometry. Compared with the aged group, the long-lived group had more naive CD4+ T cells, fewer expanded clones and increased TCR diversity, a pattern suggesting age selection. Observed TCR beta diversity per million T cells fell roughly linearly with age, and a significant reduction was already apparent by age around 36. The CMV infection status of donors was not known, potentially confounding age-related changes in expanded clonotypes.

For this clonotype: Its antigen target is currently unknown. One end of the junction varies from germline; a read error may be responsible.

Looking up the germline V gene yields CDR1 SNHLY and CDR2 FYNNEI. The CDR3 numbers 15 residues from cysteine through phenylalanine. Kept here is only the CDR3 DNA, which spans 45 bases and is read in frame from base 1. Systemically healthy Caucasian individuals from Russia, over 30 in total and aged roughly 6 to 90 years, were included as donors. Approximately 10 milliliters of peripheral blood were collected from each donor into EDTA-treated Vacutainer tubes. Ficoll-Paque density-gradient centrifugation was used to isolate PBMCs, with at least 7 million per sample. Total RNA was extracted from PBMCs with Trizol reagent, with at least 5 micrograms obtained per sample. The percentages of naive CD45RAhigh/CD27high T cells were determined by flow cytometry on a PBMC aliquot from every donor. Libraries were built with 5' RACE. TCRdb shows the sequencer as Illumina HiSeq 2500. A second PCR of roughly 7 to 11 cycles was performed with a sample-barcoded 5' primer and a J-beta primer mix. Each TCR beta cDNA molecule received a unique molecular identifier from a template-switch 5' adaptor carrying 12 random nucleotides. Each sample yielded at least 3 million CDR3-containing paired-end reads. All of the RNA was converted into first-strand cDNA using the Mint cDNA synthesis kit, with a TRBC-specific oligonucleotide serving as the primer. Following uracil-DNA glycosylase treatment, all cDNA underwent a first 18-cycle PCR with the universal primers M1SS and BC2_uni_R. As for the authors' bioinformatics: For normalization, 1 million high-quality reads, each with a distinct molecular identifier, were randomly selected from each sample. Instead of being binned into consensus sequences, reads that shared molecular identifiers were thrown out. MiTCR, run with a Q25 quality threshold and the strictest error-elimination algorithm, handled CDR3 identification, clonotype clustering and error correction. Lower-bound total TCR beta diversity was estimated with a nonparametric unseen species model using Euler transformation. The public reads were run again by TCRdb, first through fastp at Q25 and then through MiXCR, and only productive beta chains were kept. A single entry per CDR3 protein holds the most common genes and DNA from its merged rows. The V and J calls shown here were made by TCRdb, not taken from the authors' results. Across this sample there are roughly 1.6 million distinct CDR3 sequences, with almost 35% seen only once. Around 11% of the sample lies in the top ten.

The sequence came from a woman aged 25 to 39 in good health. The rearranged segments are TRBV2 and TRBJ1-1, and 7 bases in between align with TRBD1. Sequenced: blood. Read as DNA, the sequence is TGTGCCAGCAGTGAAATTAGGGGGCCGAACGCTGAAGTTTTCTTT. This translates into CASSEIRGPNAEVFF.